The present T cell receptor (beta chain) was sequenced within a study of control samples from healthy donors and cancer patients. Germline V gives CDR1 SGHRS, CDR2 YFSETQ. The CDR3 is made up of 14 amino acids. Trimming took off 3 bases at V and 5 bases at J, with 14 bases between the two ends. Method: immunoSEQ multiplex PCR; TCRdb's copy keeps in-frame clones and lacks some. The sample has over 150,000 clones; 80% to 95% are singletons. The chain couples TRBV5-1 to TRBJ1-1; D is undetermined. The sample was blood. The source is a woman aged 40 to 49 in good health. CDR3 region: CASSSTLRRTEAFF. CDR3 bases: TGCGCCAGCAGCTCGACTCTTAGAAGGACTGAAGCTTTCTTT.